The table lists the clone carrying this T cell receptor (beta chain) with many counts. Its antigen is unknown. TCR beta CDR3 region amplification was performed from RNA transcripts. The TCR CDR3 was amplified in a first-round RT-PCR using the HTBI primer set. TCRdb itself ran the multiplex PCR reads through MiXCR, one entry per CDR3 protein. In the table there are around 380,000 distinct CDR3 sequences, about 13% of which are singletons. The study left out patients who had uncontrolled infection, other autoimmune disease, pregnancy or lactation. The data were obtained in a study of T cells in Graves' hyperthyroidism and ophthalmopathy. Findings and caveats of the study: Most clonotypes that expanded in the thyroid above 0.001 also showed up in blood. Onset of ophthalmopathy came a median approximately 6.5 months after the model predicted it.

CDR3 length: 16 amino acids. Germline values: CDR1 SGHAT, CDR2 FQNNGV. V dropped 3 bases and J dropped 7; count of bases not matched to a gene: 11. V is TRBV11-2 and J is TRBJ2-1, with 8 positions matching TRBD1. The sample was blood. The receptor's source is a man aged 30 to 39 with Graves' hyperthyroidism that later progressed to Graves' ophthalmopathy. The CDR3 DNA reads TGTGCCAGCAGCTTTATGGGGCAGGGGGCTGTAAATGAGCAGTTCTTC. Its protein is CASSFMGQGAVNEQFF.